Following are 10 T cell receptor beta chains from one sample sequenced in a study of cytotoxic CD8 clonotypes in ibrutinib-treated CLL. The protocol was immunoSEQ multiplex PCR, while the TCRdb copy is restricted to in-frame clones and leaves out a portion. The profile shows about 50,000 clones, less than 90% of them singletons. The sequencing used PBMCs, collected after 24 months of ibrutinib treatment. The receptors were gathered from a human donor with chronic lymphocytic leukemia.

This sequence joins TRBV25-1 and TRBJ2-7, with a possible D match to TRBD1 (5 bases). The CDR3 sequence is 12 residues long. Germline CDR1 reads MGHDK; CDR2 reads SYGVNS. V shed 6 bases and J shed 2 bases, with 8 bases lying between them. CDR3 sequence (DNA): TGTGCCAGCAGCAGGGCTACCTACGAGCAGTACTTC. Translated: CASSRATYEQYF.

This chain uses TRBV18 with TRBJ2-1; TRBD2 aligns across 15 bases. Trimming removed 6 bases from V and 3 bases from J; junction bases left unmatched: 6. The CDR3 spans 17 residues. Per germline, CDR1 KGHSH and CDR2 LQKENI. The DNA for the CDR3 is TGTGCCAGCTCCGGACTAGCGGGAGGGCCAAACTACAATGAGCAGTTCTTC. This encodes CASSGLAGGPNYNEQFF.

The V call is TRBV7-9, the J call TRBJ1-5; TRBD1 matches at 7 bases. The CDR3 sequence is 15 residues long. CDR1 is SEHNR, CDR2 FQNEAQ, per germline (reference sequence). V trimming: 3 bases; J trimming: 8 bases; junction bases outside the gene matches: 10. CDR3 sequence: CASSLATGWPEPQHF. The DNA of the CDR3 is TGTGCCAGCAGCTTGGCGACAGGGTGGCCGGAGCCCCAGCATTTT.

The V call is TRBV18, the J call TRBJ2-1; 8 bases are shared with TRBD1. This CDR3 spans 15 amino acids. V lost 1 base and J lost 5; bases outside the gene matches: 4. Germline CDR1 and CDR2: KGHSH and LQKENI. The CDR3 is CASSPRGQGNNEQFF. The CDR3 DNA sequence: TGTGCCAGCTCACCACGAGGACAGGGAAACAATGAGCAGTTCTTC.

This clone is a singleton in its sample. The chain joins TRBV27 to TRBJ2-7, with TRBD1 matching 9 bases. This CDR3 is 15 amino acids long. Germline lookup yields CDR1 MNHEY and CDR2 SMNVEV (reference sequence). Trimming took 5 bases from V and 5 from J; bases not matched to a gene: 10. CDR3: CASSPSGTGSDEQYF. CDR3 DNA sequence: TGTGCCAGCAGTCCGTCCGGGACAGGGTCGGACGAGCAGTACTTC.

The rearrangement uses TRBV7-9 and TRBJ2-1; possible D gene TRBD1, 5 bases. The V end lost 5 bases, the J end lost 5 bases, and 16 bases lay between the germline ends. Germline V gives CDR1 SEHNR, CDR2 FQNEAQ (reference sequence). The CDR3 has 15 amino acids. CDR3 protein: CASSQPGYTHNEQFF. Written as DNA, the CDR3 is TGTGCCAGCAGCCAACCAGGGTATACCCACAATGAGCAGTTCTTC.

The chain combines TRBV5-1 with TRBJ2-5, with 11 nucleotides matching TRBD2. The CDR3 has 15 residues. Trimming removed 2 bases from V and 1 base from J; junction bases left unmatched: 1. Germline V gives CDR1 SGHRS, CDR2 YFSETQ. CDR3 sequence reads: CASSFGTSGQETQYF. CDR3 nucleotide sequence: TGCGCCAGCAGCTTCGGGACTAGCGGCCAAGAGACCCAGTACTTC.

This rearrangement joins TRBV28 to TRBJ2-3, with a possible D match to TRBD2 (5 bases). From germline, CDR1 is MDHEN and CDR2 SYDVKM. The V end was cut by 5 bases, the J end by 1 base, with 13 bases between. The length of the CDR3 is 15 residues. The CDR3 spells CASSRTGERTDTQYF. The CDR3 bases are TGTGCCAGCAGTAGGACTGGGGAACGCACAGATACGCAGTATTTT.

V gene TRBV6-6 combines with J gene TRBJ2-5, with D maybe TRBD1 (6 bases). The CDR3 is 15 amino acids. V was trimmed by 5 bases and J by 7 bases, leaving 20 bases between them. Germline V gives CDR1 MNHNY, CDR2 SVGAGI (reference sequence). The CDR3 here is CASSPGQELGWTQYF. DNA for the CDR3: TGTGCCAGCAGTCCGGGACAAGAGTTAGGATGGACCCAGTACTTC.

The CDR3 coding sequence is TGTGCCAGCAGTGACGGGGGGCGGGTTAACACTGAAGCTTTCTTT. Its translation: CASSDGGRVNTEAFF. The J gene is TRBJ1-1, the V gene TRBV2, with D possibly TRBD1 on 6 matching bases. The CDR3 contains 15 residues. V was trimmed by 3 bases and J by 2 bases, leaving 13 bases between them. In germline, CDR1 is SNHLY, CDR2 FYNNEI.